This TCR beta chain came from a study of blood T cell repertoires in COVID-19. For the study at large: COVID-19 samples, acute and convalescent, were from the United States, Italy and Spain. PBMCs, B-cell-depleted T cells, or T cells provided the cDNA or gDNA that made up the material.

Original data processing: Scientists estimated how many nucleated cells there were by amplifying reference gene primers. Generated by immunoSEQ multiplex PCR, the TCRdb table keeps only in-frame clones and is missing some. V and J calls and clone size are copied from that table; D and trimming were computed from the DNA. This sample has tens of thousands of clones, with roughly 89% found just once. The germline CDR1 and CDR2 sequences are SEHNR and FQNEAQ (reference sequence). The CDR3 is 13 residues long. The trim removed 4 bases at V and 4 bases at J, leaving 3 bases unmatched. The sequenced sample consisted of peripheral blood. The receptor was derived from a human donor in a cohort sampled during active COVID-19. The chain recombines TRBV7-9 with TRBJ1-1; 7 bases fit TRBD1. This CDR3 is CASSSTGTTEAFF. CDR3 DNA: TGTGCCAGCAGCTCGACAGGGACCACTGAAGCTTTCTTT.